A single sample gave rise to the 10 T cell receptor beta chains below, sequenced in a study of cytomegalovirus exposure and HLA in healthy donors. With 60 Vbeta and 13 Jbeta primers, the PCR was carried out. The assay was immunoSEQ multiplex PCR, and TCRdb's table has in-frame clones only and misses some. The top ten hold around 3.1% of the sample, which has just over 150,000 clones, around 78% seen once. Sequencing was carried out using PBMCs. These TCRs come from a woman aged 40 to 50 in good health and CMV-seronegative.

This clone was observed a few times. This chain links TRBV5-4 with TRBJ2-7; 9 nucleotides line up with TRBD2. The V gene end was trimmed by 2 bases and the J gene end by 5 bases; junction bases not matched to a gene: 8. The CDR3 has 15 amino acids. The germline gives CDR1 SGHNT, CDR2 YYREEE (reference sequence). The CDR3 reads CASSFRGGGADEQYF. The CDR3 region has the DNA TGTGCCAGCAGCTTTCGGGGCGGGGGGGCCGACGAGCAGTACTTC.

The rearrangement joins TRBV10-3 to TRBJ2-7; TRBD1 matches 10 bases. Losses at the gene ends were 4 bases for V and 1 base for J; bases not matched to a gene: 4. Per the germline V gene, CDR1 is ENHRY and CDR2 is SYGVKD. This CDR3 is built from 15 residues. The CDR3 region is CAISVDRGLSYEQYF. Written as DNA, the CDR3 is TGTGCCATCAGTGTTGACAGGGGGCTATCCTACGAGCAGTACTTC.

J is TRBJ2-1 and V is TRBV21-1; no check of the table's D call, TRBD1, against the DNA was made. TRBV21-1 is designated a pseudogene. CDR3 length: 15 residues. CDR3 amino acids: CASSKIKEGATEQFF. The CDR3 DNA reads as TGTGCCAGCAGCAAGATCAAGGAGGGGGCAACTGAGCAGTTCTTC.

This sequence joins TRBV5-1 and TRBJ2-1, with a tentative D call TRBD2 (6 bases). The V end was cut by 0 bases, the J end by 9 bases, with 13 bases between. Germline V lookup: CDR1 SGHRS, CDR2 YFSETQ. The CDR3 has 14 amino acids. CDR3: CASSLAARRGEQFF. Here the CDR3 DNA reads TGCGCCAGCAGCTTGGCCGCGCGGAGGGGTGAGCAGTTCTTC.

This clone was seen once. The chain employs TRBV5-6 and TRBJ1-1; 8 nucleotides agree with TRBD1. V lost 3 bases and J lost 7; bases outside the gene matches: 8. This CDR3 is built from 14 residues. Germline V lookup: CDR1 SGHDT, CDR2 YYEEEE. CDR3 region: CASSSETGESEAFF. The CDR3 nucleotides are TGTGCCAGCAGCTCAGAGACAGGGGAGAGTGAAGCTTTCTTT.

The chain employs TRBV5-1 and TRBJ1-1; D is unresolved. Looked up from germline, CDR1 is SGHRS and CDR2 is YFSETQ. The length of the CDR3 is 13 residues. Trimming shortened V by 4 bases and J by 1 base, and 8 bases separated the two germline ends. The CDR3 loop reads CASSTPGNTEAFF. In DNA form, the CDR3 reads TGCGCCAGCAGCACACCGGGGAACACTGAAGCTTTCTTT.

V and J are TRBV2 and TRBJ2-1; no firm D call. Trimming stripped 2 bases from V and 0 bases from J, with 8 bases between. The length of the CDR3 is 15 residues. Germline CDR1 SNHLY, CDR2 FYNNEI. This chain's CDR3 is CASSEYLLSYNEQFF. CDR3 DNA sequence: TGTGCCAGCAGTGAATATCTCCTCTCCTACAATGAGCAGTTCTTC. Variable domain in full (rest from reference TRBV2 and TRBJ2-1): EPEVTQTPSHQVTQMGQEVILRCVPISNHLYFYWYRQILGQKVEFLVSFYNNEISEKSEIFDDQFSVERPDGSNFTLKIRSTKLEDSAMYFCASSEYLLSYNEQFFGPGTRLTVL.

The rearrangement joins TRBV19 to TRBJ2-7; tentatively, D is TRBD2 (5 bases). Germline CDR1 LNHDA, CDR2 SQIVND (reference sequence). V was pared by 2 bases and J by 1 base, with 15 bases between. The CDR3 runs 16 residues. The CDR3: CASSILWSGRSYEQYF. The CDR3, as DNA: TGTGCCAGTAGTATATTGTGGAGCGGACGGTCCTACGAGCAGTACTTC. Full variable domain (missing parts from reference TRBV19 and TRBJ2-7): DGGITQSPKYLFRKEGQNVTLSCEQNLNHDAMYWYRQDPGQGLRLIYYSQIVNDFQKGDIAEGYSVSREKKESFPLTVTSAQKNPTAFYLCASSILWSGRSYEQYFGPGTRLTVT.

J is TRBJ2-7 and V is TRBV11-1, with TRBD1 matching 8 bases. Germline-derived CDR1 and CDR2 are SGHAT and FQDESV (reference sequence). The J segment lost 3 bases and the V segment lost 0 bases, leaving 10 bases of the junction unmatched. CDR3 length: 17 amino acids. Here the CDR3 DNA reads TGTGCCAGCAGCTTAGCCGCTGCGGACAGGGCACACTACGAGCAGTACTTC. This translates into CASSLAAADRAHYEQYF.

CDR3 DNA: TGTGCCAGCAGACTAGACAGGGTCGGAAACACCATATATTTT. Its protein product is CASRLDRVGNTIYF. The rearrangement joins TRBV28 to TRBJ1-3, with 7 bases lining up with TRBD1. The germline CDR1 and CDR2 sequences are MDHEN and SYDVKM. V gave up 6 bases and J gave up 4 bases; unmatched junction bases: 6. The CDR3 is 14 amino acids.